This T cell receptor (beta chain) emerged from a study of shared clonotypes between healthy human individuals. Study-wide findings and caveats: Shared clonotypes: about 4.6% naive CD4, around 3.4% naive CD8, around 2.2% memory CD4, over 0.3% memory CD8.

Method: immunoSEQ multiplex PCR; TCRdb's copy keeps in-frame clones and lacks some. The table shows around 2,000,000 clones, with approximately 94% occurring only once. Worth noting for this clone: Antigen unknown.

CD45RO-negative cells were positively selected for CCR7, leaving out terminally differentiated effector memory CD45RA+ cells. The sequenced sample was naive CD8+ T cells sorted from blood. The sequence came from a man between 18 and 29 years old in good health.

CDR3 amino acids: CAWSVATISTDTQYF. The CDR3 region has the DNA TGTGCCTGGAGTGTAGCTACTATTAGCACAGATACGCAGTATTTT. The rearrangement joins TRBV30 to TRBJ2-3; unclear D gene. Trimming shortened V by 0 bases and J by 0 bases, and 10 bases separated the two germline ends. The CDR3 spans 15 residues. The germline V gene encodes CDR1 GTSNPN and CDR2 SVGIG (reference sequence).